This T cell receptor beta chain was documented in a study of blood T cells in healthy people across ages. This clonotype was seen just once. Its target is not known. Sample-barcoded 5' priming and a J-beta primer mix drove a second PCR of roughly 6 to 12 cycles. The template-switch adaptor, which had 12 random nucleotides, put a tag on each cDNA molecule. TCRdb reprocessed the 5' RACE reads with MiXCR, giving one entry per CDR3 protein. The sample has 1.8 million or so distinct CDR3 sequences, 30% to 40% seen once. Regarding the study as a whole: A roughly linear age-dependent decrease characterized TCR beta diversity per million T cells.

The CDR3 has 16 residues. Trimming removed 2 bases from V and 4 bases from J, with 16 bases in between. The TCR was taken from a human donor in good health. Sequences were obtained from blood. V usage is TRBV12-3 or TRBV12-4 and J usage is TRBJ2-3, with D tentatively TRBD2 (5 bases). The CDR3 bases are TGTGCCAGCAGTTTAACCCCCGGACTGGGCCCAGATACGCAGTATTTT. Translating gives CASSLTPGLGPDTQYF.